The 21 T cell receptor beta chains reported below all come from one sample, sequenced in a study of T cells in Graves' hyperthyroidism and ophthalmopathy. Amplified TCR beta CDR3 regions came from RNA transcripts. Using the HTBI primer set, a first-round RT-PCR was run on the TCR CDR3. MiXCR, applied by TCRdb to the multiplex PCR reads, yields one record per CDR3 protein. The sample has about 840,000 distinct CDR3 sequences; 38% are singletons. Sample: blood. These receptors were collected from a young man with Graves' hyperthyroidism.

The table lists this clonotype with many counts. V usage is TRBV20-1 and J usage is TRBJ1-5, with D possibly being TRBD1 (6 bases). CDR1 is DFQATT, CDR2 SNEGSKA, per germline (reference sequence). The CDR3 covers 15 residues. The V gene lost 2 bases and the J gene lost 2 bases, with 13 bases spanning the gap. The DNA for the CDR3 is TGCAGTGCTAGAACCAGGGGTGGGGGCAATCAGCCCCAGCATTTT. Its protein is CSARTRGGGNQPQHF.

The CDR3 region is CASSATPDRRGPKAFF. The DNA of the CDR3 is TGTGCCAGCAGCGCCACCCCGGACAGGCGCGGACCCAAAGCTTTCTTT. The chain links TRBV7-3 to TRBJ1-1; 7 nucleotides align to TRBD1. The length of the CDR3 is 16 residues. The V and J ends lost 5 bases and 9 bases, in that order; junction bases with no gene match: 18. Germline loops: CDR1 SGHTA, CDR2 FQGTGA.

The rearrangement joins TRBV7-2 to TRBJ2-7; either TRBD1 or TRBD2 may fit D (6 bases each). Looked up from germline, CDR1 is SGHTA and CDR2 is FQGNSA. The CDR3 has 15 residues. Trimming took 7 bases from V and 0 from J, leaving 16 bases between them. The CDR3 spells CASKLGGGISYEQYF. The CDR3 coding sequence is TGTGCCAGCAAATTAGGAGGGGGGATCTCCTACGAGCAGTACTTC.

This CDR3 is CASRDSTEFFSNQPQHF. DNA of the CDR3: TGTGCCAGCAGGGATTCTACAGAGTTTTTTAGCAATCAGCCCCAGCATTTT. The chain employs TRBV2 and TRBJ1-5; D is unclear. CDR3 length: 17 residues. Trimming took off 6 bases at V and 0 bases at J, with 18 bases between the two ends. The germline V gene has CDR1 SNHLY and CDR2 FYNNEI.

In regard to this clonotype: This may be a read error, as it is one base from a much larger clone. The chain links TRBV19 to TRBJ1-5; D gene ambiguous. Germline V gives CDR1 LNHDA, CDR2 SQIVND (reference sequence). The CDR3 covers 15 residues. Here the CDR3 DNA reads TGTGCCAGTTTAAGAGTGGGGAATAGCAATAAGCCCCAGCATTTT. Translation gives CASLRVGNSNKPQHF.

The chain has TRBV10-3 and TRBJ1-5; 8 bases agree with TRBD1. Germline V CDR1 and CDR2: ENHRY, SYGVKD. This CDR3 has 13 residues. DNA of the CDR3: TGTGTCACCGGGACAGGAGTCAATCAGCCCCAGCATTTT. Translating it yields CVTGTGVNQPQHF.

This clonotype was detected a few times. V gene TRBV25-1 combines with J gene TRBJ1-6, with a tentative D call TRBD1 (5 bases). The CDR3 runs to 14 residues. The germline gives CDR1 MGHDK, CDR2 SYGVNS. The V end was cut by 6 bases, the J end by 7 bases, with 13 bases between. The CDR3: CASSQGAANSPLHF. The CDR3 DNA reads TGTGCCAGCAGCCAAGGGGCTGCCAATTCACCCCTCCACTTT. The full variable domain, in which reference TRBV25-1 and TRBJ1-6 provide the parts outside the CDR3, is EADIYQTPRYLVIGTGKKITLECSQTMGHDKMYWYQQDPGMELHLIHYSYGVNSTEKGDLSSESTVSRIRTEHFPLTLESARPSHTSQYLCASSQGAANSPLHFGNGTRLTVT.

This clonotype was observed many times. This chain uses TRBV29-1 with TRBJ1-1; D is perhaps TRBD1 (6 bases). The CDR3 is 14 residues long. Germline CDR1 SQVTM, CDR2 ANQGSEA. The V end lost 4 bases, the J end lost 1 base, and 13 bases lay between the germline ends. For the CDR3, the DNA is TGCAGCGTTGCCCAGGGGACGGAGAACACTGAAGCTTTCTTT. It translates to CSVAQGTENTEAFF.

This chain links TRBV5-1 with TRBJ1-2, with D possibly being TRBD1 (5 bases). Per germline, CDR1 SGHRS and CDR2 YFSETQ. The germline V and J ends were trimmed by 0 bases and 10 bases, with 25 bases remaining between them. CDR3 size: 17 residues. The DNA for the CDR3 is TGCGCCAGCAGCTTGGGGCCCTCGACAAGTTTGGAGGGGCACTACACCTTC. It specifies CASSLGPSTSLEGHYTF.

This clonotype was observed a handful of times. The rearrangement links TRBV20-1 to TRBJ2-7; unclear D gene. Trimming cost V 7 bases and J 3 bases, with 10 bases left between them. The germline V gene has CDR1 DFQATT and CDR2 SNEGSKA (reference sequence). The CDR3 has 11 amino acids. For the CDR3, the DNA is TGCAGTGTAGGCTTCTACTACGAGCAGTACTTC. Translating it yields CSVGFYYEQYF.

The chain carries TRBV10-3 and TRBJ2-7, with TRBD2 matching 7 bases. Trimming removed 3 bases from V and 3 bases from J; junction bases left unmatched: 5. Germline loops: CDR1 ENHRY, CDR2 SYGVKD. The CDR3 covers 14 residues. The CDR3 is CAISDGGVDYEQYF. CDR3 nucleotides: TGTGCCATCAGTGATGGGGGGGTTGACTACGAGCAGTACTTC.

This clonotype was detected only a few times. This chain links TRBV6-5 with TRBJ1-1; the D gene is possibly TRBD1 (6 bases). Trimming pared 7 bases from V and 3 bases from J, leaving 15 bases between. Germline V gene sequence: CDR1 MNHEY, CDR2 SVGAGI. The CDR3 extends over 14 amino acids. The CDR3 DNA reads TGTGCCAGCATCGGGGGGGGGCGATACACTGAAGCTTTCTTT. Its protein is CASIGGGRYTEAFF.

Comment on this clonotype: This clone may be a read error of a much larger clone one base away. The chain joins TRBV15 to TRBJ2-5; the D gene is possibly TRBD2 (5 bases). The CDR3 is 15 residues long. CDR1 is LNHNV, CDR2 YYDKDF, per germline (reference sequence). As DNA, the CDR3 is TGTGCCACCAGCAGAGATGTGGGTGCCGGGGAGACCAAGTACTTC. Its translation is CATSRDVGAGETKYF.

The rearrangement uses TRBV9 and TRBJ2-7; the match to TRBD2 covers 14 bases. Germline V CDR1 and CDR2: SGDLS, YYNGEE. CDR3 length equals 15 residues. The trim removed 0 bases at V and 7 bases at J, leaving 3 bases unmatched. CDR3 in DNA: TGTGCCAGCAGCGTAGAGGGGACTAGCGGGAGAGAGCAGTACTTC. Protein: CASSVEGTSGREQYF.

The sample holds many counts of this clonotype. This chain links TRBV2 with TRBJ2-5; 10 positions match TRBD2. Germline-derived CDR1 and CDR2 are SNHLY and FYNNEI. The CDR3 totals 13 residues. V was clipped by 6 bases and J by 3 bases; unmatched bases: 1. CDR3 loop: CASSGLAEETQYF. Written as DNA, the CDR3 is TGTGCCAGCAGCGGACTAGCGGAAGAGACCCAGTACTTC.

This clonotype showed up many times. The rearrangement links TRBV19 to TRBJ1-1; 8 nucleotides agree with TRBD1. Trimming took 4 bases from V and 1 from J; bases not matched to a gene: 5. Per germline, CDR1 LNHDA and CDR2 SQIVND (reference sequence). The CDR3 loop spans 15 amino acids. CDR3 residues: CASSTWDRTNTEAFF. For the CDR3, the DNA is TGTGCCAGTAGTACCTGGGACAGGACGAACACTGAAGCTTTCTTT.

The genes are TRBV7-9 and TRBJ1-1, with unresolved D. The CDR3 sequence is 15 residues long. Trimming took 2 bases from V and 0 from J, leaving 10 bases between them. Germline values: CDR1 SEHNR, CDR2 FQNEAQ (reference sequence). CDR3 sequence: CASSLIAAVNTEAFF. In DNA, the CDR3 is TGTGCCAGCAGCTTAATCGCGGCGGTGAACACTGAAGCTTTCTTT.

The V and J genes are TRBV25-1 and TRBJ2-2; TRBD2 matches at 7 bases. This CDR3 region has 17 residues. From germline, CDR1 is MGHDK and CDR2 SYGVNS. The ends lost 5 bases at V and 7 bases at J; junction bases unmatched: 16. The CDR3 reads CASSHAAGTSVDGELFF. The CDR3 coding sequence is TGTGCCAGCAGTCACGCGGCGGGCACTAGCGTTGACGGGGAGCTGTTTTTT.

About this clonotype itself: A much more abundant neighbour one base away suggests this may be a read error. V is TRBV2 and J is TRBJ2-7, with D tentatively TRBD1 (6 bases). There are 13 residues in the CDR3. Trimming took 4 bases from V and 4 from J, leaving 11 bases between them. CDR1 is SNHLY, CDR2 FYNNEI, per germline. The CDR3 DNA follows: TGTGCCAGCAGTGCAGGGACAAAGTACGAGCAGTACTTC. Protein: CASSAGTKYEQYF. The entire variable domain, with the rest obtained from reference TRBV2 and TRBJ2-7, is as follows: EPEVTQTPSHQVTQMGQEVILRCVPISNHLYFYWYRQILGQKVEFLVSFYNNEISEKSEIFDDQFSVERPDGSNFTLKIRSTKLEDSAMYFCASSAGTKYEQYFGPGTRLTVT.

This clonotype was seen repeatedly, ten times or more. The chain joins TRBV12-3 or TRBV12-4 to TRBJ1-5; D perhaps matches TRBD1 (6 bases). The CDR3 covers 14 residues. Trimming took off 3 bases at V and 6 bases at J, with 12 bases between the two ends. CDR3 DNA: TGTGCCAGCAGTTTCGGGGGGCTGAGTCAGCCCCAGCATTTT. This gives the protein CASSFGGLSQPQHF.

V is TRBV20-1 and J is TRBJ1-4; TRBD1 might be the D (5 bases). This CDR3 region has 12 residues. The V gene lost 6 bases and the J gene lost 8 bases, with 13 bases spanning the gap. The V gene's germline CDR1 is DFQATT and CDR2 SNEGSKA (reference sequence). The CDR3 loop reads CSAVGVGEKLFF. CDR3 DNA: TGCAGTGCCGTAGGGGTAGGGGAAAAACTGTTTTTT.